This record looks at one TCR beta chain sequence and its context. What it recognizes is unknown. This sample was taken from a study of shared clonotypes between healthy human individuals. Study-wide results and caveats: As a rule, naive subsets had a larger estimated richness than memory subsets. Clonotype sharing levels among donors were expected to vary with sequencing depth.

For sorted subsets, approximately 200 ng DNA per replicate equaled 30,000 or so T cell genomes. Using immunoSEQ multiplex PCR, the repertoire was profiled, and TCRdb retains in-frame clones only, with some absent. The data show some 1 million clones, about 70% seen once. Germline V gives CDR1 SQVTM, CDR2 ANQGSEA. The CDR3 runs 14 residues. The germline V and J ends were trimmed by 8 bases and 5 bases, with 21 bases remaining between them. The source of this sequence is a man between 18 and 35 years old in good health. Sequencing input: memory CD4+ T cells sorted from blood. Subset noted: CD45RA-negative fraction. The rearrangement links TRBV29-1 to TRBJ1-2; D is undetermined. CDR3 residues: CSPPSQRLSYGYTF. The DNA for the CDR3 is TGCAGCCCCCCCTCCCAACGGCTGAGTTATGGCTACACCTTC.